A selection of T cell receptor beta chains follows, all from one sample in a study of cytomegalovirus exposure and HLA in healthy donors. Sequenced by immunoSEQ multiplex PCR; TCRdb stores in-frame clones only, minus some. Here the sample spans under 200,000 clones, around four fifths being singletons. Material for sequencing was PBMCs. The receptor set was obtained from a female donor in good health and CMV-seronegative. CDR3s include the opening cysteine and the closing phenylalanine or tryptophan. D genes are given only for firm matches. Clone size is stated in some rows and not others, as once, few, many or a class when expanded.

NA	TRBV4-1	TRBJ2-7	once	TGCGCCAGCAGCCGCCTCCCTGGACAGAGCGAGCAGTACTTC	CASSRLPGQSEQYF
TRBD2	TRBV27	TRBJ2-7	once	TGTGCCAGCAGTTTTAGCGGGAGATCCTCCGAGCAGTACTTC	CASSFSGRSSEQYF
NA	TRBV4-1	TRBJ2-1	NA	TGCGCCAGCAGCCAAGAAATAGCCCATGGGAATGAGCAGTTCTTC	CASSQEIAHGNEQFF
NA	TRBV28	TRBJ2-4	NA	TGTGCCAGCAGTTTTTATGCGGATTCAGCCAAAAACATTCAGTACTTC	CASSFYADSAKNIQYF
NA	TRBV7-9	TRBJ2-7	NA	TGTGCCAGCAGCTCCGGACTGAACTTCTACGAGCAGTACTTC	CASSSGLNFYEQYF
TRBD1	TRBV9	TRBJ2-2	few	TGTGCCAGCAGCCCTACAGGGGGGTGGGGGGCTGACACCGGGGAGCTGTTTTTT	CASSPTGGWGADTGELFF
TRBD1	TRBV4-3	TRBJ1-4	NA	TGCGCCAGCAGCCAAGTTTTAGGGGGCGGGGAAAAACTGTTTTTT	CASSQVLGGGEKLFF
TRBD1	TRBV6-6	TRBJ1-5	once	TGTGCCAGCAGTTACCAGGGACAGGGGACTCAGCCCCAGCATTTT	CASSYQGQGTQPQHF
TRBD2	TRBV4-1	TRBJ2-7	once	TGCGCCAGCAGCCAAAGGGAGCGGGCTAGCGGATACGAGCAGTACTTC	CASSQRERASGYEQYF
NA	TRBV12-2	TRBJ1-1	NA	TGTGCAAGTCGCTTACCGACAGGGAGGAGCACTGAAGCTTTCTTT	CASRLPTGRSTEAFF
NA	TRBV10-2	TRBJ2-3	NA	TGCGCCACCAGGCCAGCGGGTGCAGATACGCAGTATTTT	CATRPAGADTQYF
NA	TRBV10-1	TRBJ2-1	NA	TGCGCCAGCAGTGAACGACAGATTTACAATGAGCAGTTCTTC	CASSERQIYNEQFF
TRBD1	TRBV28	TRBJ1-2	NA	TGTGCCAGCAGTCCCGGACAGGTCAACTATGGCTACACCTTC	CASSPGQVNYGYTF
TRBD1	TRBV6-1	TRBJ2-7	NA	TGTGCCAGCAGTGAAGCGCTTTGGGGGACAGGGGGCTCGTACGAGCAGTACTTC	CASSEALWGTGGSYEQYF
NA	TRBV6-5	TRBJ1-5	once	TGTGCCAGCAGTTACGGCCGGGGGCAGCCCCAGCATTTT	CASSYGRGQPQHF
NA	TRBV29-1	TRBJ1-1	NA	TGCAGCGTTGCGGAGCCTTTGAACACTGAAGCTTTCTTT	CSVAEPLNTEAFF
TRBD2	TRBV2	TRBJ2-7	once	TGTGCCAGCAGATACGACTCGACTAGCGGGAGGGCCGACGAGCAGTACTTC	CASRYDSTSGRADEQYF
NA	TRBV6-8	TRBJ1-1	NA	TGTGCCAGGTGCAGGGTTGCGTTAACTGAAGCTTTCTTT	CARCRVALTEAFF
NA	TRBV2	TRBJ2-5	once	TGTGCCAGCAGTGAAGCGGGGCGGCTAGCGGAGACCCAGTACTTC	CASSEAGRLAETQYF
TRBD1	TRBV9	TRBJ2-3	NA	TGTGCCAGCAGCGTACTCGGACAGGGAGCAGATACGCAGTATTTT	CASSVLGQGADTQYF
NA	TRBV6-6	TRBJ2-2	NA	TGTGCCAGCAGTTACAGCCTGACAGACACCGGGGAGCTGTTTTTT	CASSYSLTDTGELFF
NA	TRBV10-3	TRBJ2-2	few	TGTGCCATCAGTGAGTCGAGGCCAGGGGTGACCGGGGAGCTGTTTTTT	CAISESRPGVTGELFF
TRBD2	TRBV7-8	TRBJ2-3	NA	TGTGCCAGCAGCTCCGTAGGGGGGACTAGCGCGAGCACAGATACGCAGTATTTT	CASSSVGGTSASTDTQYF
TRBD1	TRBV7-9	TRBJ1-2	few	TGTGCCAGCAGCTTTGATGGGACAGGGGGATATGGCTACACCTTC	CASSFDGTGGYGYTF
NA	TRBV7-9	TRBJ1-1	NA	TGTGCCAGCAGCAGCCTAAGGGGGATCAACACTGAAGCTTTCTTT	CASSSLRGINTEAFF
TRBD1	TRBV30	TRBJ1-2	NA	TGTGCCTGGAGTCATACAGGGGGTTGGTACACCTTC	CAWSHTGGWYTF
TRBD1	TRBV7-3	TRBJ2-5	NA	TGCGCCAGCAGCTTAATAGGACAGGGGCAAGAGACCCAGTACTTC	CASSLIGQGQETQYF
NA	TRBV6-5	TRBJ2-5	NA	TGTGCCAGCAGTACGAGCATCGTGTACCAAGAGACCCAGTACTTC	CASSTSIVYQETQYF
NA	TRBV7-2	TRBJ1-2	NA	TGTGCCAGCAGCCCTACAGCTAACTATGGCTACACCTTC	CASSPTANYGYTF
NA	TRBV18	TRBJ2-5	NA	TGTGCCAGCTCACCAGGGCAAGGAGGGCAAGAGACCCAGTACTTC	CASSPGQGGQETQYF
TRBD2	TRBV5-4	TRBJ2-7	NA	TGTGCCAGCAGCTTGGCGTCTGGGGGGGGGACCCTTGAGCAGTACTTC	CASSLASGGGTLEQYF
NA	TRBV5-1	TRBJ2-3	few	TGCGCCAGCAGCGAGGCGGGCACAGATACGCAGTATTTT	CASSEAGTDTQYF
NA	TRBV19	TRBJ1-6	once	TGTGCCACCCCTCGGGGGACCTATAATTCACCCCTCCACTTT	CATPRGTYNSPLHF
NA	TRBV7-3	TRBJ2-1	NA	TGTGCCAGCAGCTTTGGGGCGTACAATGAGCAGTTCTTC	CASSFGAYNEQFF
TRBD1	TRBV4-1	TRBJ1-2	few	TGCGCCAGCAGCCAAGGACAGGGCGGCTATGGCTACACCTTC	CASSQGQGGYGYTF
TRBD1	TRBV7-2	TRBJ1-2	NA	TGTGCCAGCAGCTTAGTAGAGACAGGGGGCAGGGGCTACACCTTC	CASSLVETGGRGYTF
TRBD1	TRBV5-6	TRBJ1-3	once	TGTGCCAGCAGCCTGACAGGGACTGGAAACACCATATATTTT	CASSLTGTGNTIYF
TRBD1	TRBV15	TRBJ2-1	NA	TGTGCCACCAGCAGCCGGACAGGGTCGAATGAGCAGTTCTTC	CATSSRTGSNEQFF
NA	TRBV5-1	TRBJ1-4	NA	TGCGCCAGCAGCCCTGGACACGCAACTAATGAAAAACTGTTTTTT	CASSPGHATNEKLFF
TRBD1	TRBV9	TRBJ2-5	NA	TGTGCCAGCAGCCCCCGACAGGGGGAAGAGACCCAGTACTTC	CASSPRQGEETQYF
NA	TRBV6-5	TRBJ1-3	once	TGTGCCAGCAGCAGGACTGGCCTCTCTGGAAACACCATATATTTT	CASSRTGLSGNTIYF
NA	TRBV19	TRBJ2-1	NA	TGTGCCAGTAGTCCACCCCCAGGCTACAATGAGCAGTTCTTC	CASSPPPGYNEQFF
NA	TRBV19	TRBJ1-5	NA	TGTGCCAGTTCGGGGGTATTAGGCAATCAGCCCCAGCATTTT	CASSGVLGNQPQHF
TRBD2	TRBV7-9	TRBJ2-3	NA	TGTGCCAGCAGACAGACTAGCGGAGGGGCGGATACGCAGTATTTT	CASRQTSGGADTQYF
TRBD1	TRBV7-9	TRBJ1-4	once	TGTGCCAGCAGCTTGCAAACAGGGGGGACTAATGAAAAACTGTTTTTT	CASSLQTGGTNEKLFF
TRBD1	TRBV4-3	TRBJ2-7	NA	TGCGCCAGCAGCCAAATCTTGACAGGGGAAATGTACGAGCAGTACTTC	CASSQILTGEMYEQYF
NA	TRBV29-1	TRBJ2-7	NA	TGCAGCGTTGCAGGGGCCGTACCTACCTACGAGCAGTACTTC	CSVAGAVPTYEQYF
NA	TRBV9	TRBJ2-1	NA	TGTGCCAGCAGCCCCCTGACTAGCAATGAGCAGTTCTTC	CASSPLTSNEQFF
NA	TRBV7-2	TRBJ2-7	once	TGTGCCAGCAGCTTTAAGACTAGTAACGGGGTTTACGAGCAGTACTTC	CASSFKTSNGVYEQYF
NA	TRBV19	TRBJ2-7	few	TGTGCCAGTAGTATATTGGCAGGATCCCCCTACGAGCAGTACTTC	CASSILAGSPYEQYF
NA	TRBV4-1	TRBJ2-1	NA	TGCGCCAGCAGCCAAGATCAGGACAGCGTTTACAATGAGCAGTTCTTC	CASSQDQDSVYNEQFF
NA	TRBV10-3	TRBJ2-1	NA	TGTGCCATCAGTGAGTCGAAACCAGCGGAATTGTACAATGAGCAGTTCTTC	CAISESKPAELYNEQFF
NA	TRBV9	TRBJ1-1	NA	TGTGCCAGCAGCCCGCGGGCAACAGTCATGGCTGAAGCTTTCTTT	CASSPRATVMAEAFF
NA	TRBV6-1	TRBJ1-5	NA	TGTGCCAGCAGTGAAGAAAACCCGTGGCAGCGCACCAATCAGCCCCAGCATTTT	CASSEENPWQRTNQPQHF
NA	TRBV7-2	TRBJ2-1	NA	TGTGCCAGCAGCTTATACGGGAACTCTTACAATGAGCAGTTCTTC	CASSLYGNSYNEQFF